Each of the 2 T cell receptor beta chains below was sequenced from the same sample in a study of shared clonotypes between healthy human individuals. Using immunoSEQ multiplex PCR, the repertoire was profiled, and TCRdb retains in-frame clones only, with some absent. The data hold more than 1.2 million clones, with around 98.5% observed a single time. The specimen sequenced was naive CD4+ T cells sorted from blood. The subset: CD45RA+ positively selected. The receptors originated from a man younger than 40 in good health.

In regard to this clone: This same CDR3 is encoded by further DNA sequences in the sample. The genes are TRBV5-1 and TRBJ2-1; maybe TRBD1 (6 bases). The CDR3 sequence is 15 residues long. Trimming pared 0 bases from V and 3 bases from J, leaving 10 bases between. Germline values: CDR1 SGHRS, CDR2 YFSETQ. In DNA, the CDR3 is TGCGCCAGCAGCTTGGTGGGACAAGTCTACAATGAGCAGTTCTTC. It is translated as CASSLVGQVYNEQFF.

The V gene is TRBV28, the J gene TRBJ1-1, with D unclear. V was pared by 6 bases and J by 1 base, with 12 bases between. The CDR3 is made up of 14 amino acids. CDR1 and CDR2 (germline): MDHEN, SYDVKM. The CDR3 bases are TGTGCCAGCAGATTACCCGGTGAGAACACTGAAGCTTTCTTT. Its translation is CASRLPGENTEAFF.